The clone carrying this T cell receptor beta chain was detected ten times or more. The sample is drawn from a study of metastatic and nonmetastatic thyroid tumors. TCRdb recomputed clones from the PCR reads via MiXCR. Here the sample spans about 38,000 clones, roughly 50% being singletons. The germline V gene has CDR1 MGHRA and CDR2 YSYEKL. V was clipped by 4 bases and J by 1 base; unmatched bases: 1. The CDR3 totals 14 residues. None of the patients had undergone any treatment ahead of thyroid surgery. This TCR derives from a male donor with papillary thyroid cancer or a benign thyroid nodule (not recorded which). Some clones in this sample may be carry-over from other donors' samples. The chain is built from TRBV4-1 and TRBJ2-1; 7 positions match TRBD2. The source material was tumor tissue. CDR3 sequence: CASSRGGSYNEQFF. CDR3 nucleotides: TGCGCCAGCAGCCGGGGGGGTTCCTACAATGAGCAGTTCTTC.